The 32 T cell receptor beta chains given below trace back to one sample, sequenced in a study of beta chain features in type 1 diabetes. Findings and limits, study-wide: Patients with Type 1 diabetes showed moderately but significantly shorter TCRB CDR3s in all four CD4+ subsets.

Reverse transcribing all isolated RNA meant expressed TCRB transcripts were sequenced. Sequencing was performed with immunoSEQ multiplex PCR; in TCRdb, only in-frame clones are kept and a portion is missing. The sample records more than 120,000 clones, around 13% being singletons. These receptors have no known antigen. Sequencing was done on a sample of central memory CD4+ T cells from blood. The receptors stem from a man aged 18-30 years with type 1 diabetes.

This chain links TRBV30 with TRBJ1-2; 9 bases align to TRBD1. The germline CDR1 and CDR2 sequences are GTSNPN and SVGIG (reference sequence). V gave up 3 bases and J gave up 6 bases; unmatched junction bases: 8. CDR3 size: 14 residues. The CDR3 bases are TGTGCCTGGAGCCTCTTGGGACAGGGTAATGGCTACACCTTC. The encoded protein is CAWSLLGQGNGYTF.

The chain recombines TRBV25-1 with TRBJ1-6; D is ambiguous. Germline lookup yields CDR1 MGHDK and CDR2 SYGVNS. V was shortened by 4 bases and J by 10 bases, with 11 bases between the two germline ends. The CDR3 has 13 amino acids. This CDR3 is CASSGRERSPLHF. CDR3 sequence (DNA): TGTGCCAGCAGTGGGCGGGAGCGATCACCCCTCCACTTT. Variable domain in full (rest from reference TRBV25-1 and TRBJ1-6): EADIYQTPRYLVIGTGKKITLECSQTMGHDKMYWYQQDPGMELHLIHYSYGVNSTEKGDLSSESTVSRIRTEHFPLTLESARPSHTSQYLCASSGRERSPLHFGNGTRLTVT.

CDR3: CASSLGVEETQYF. CDR3 coding DNA: TGTGCCAGCAGCTTAGGTGTAGAAGAGACCCAGTACTTC. V gene TRBV7-8 combines with J gene TRBJ2-5; no reliable D call. V lost 1 base and J 3 bases, leaving 6 bases between the germline ends. The CDR3 has 13 residues. CDR1 and CDR2 (germline): SGHVS, FQNEAQ.

This clone has only a few counts. This chain connects TRBV4-3 to TRBJ2-6; TRBD1 matches at 8 bases. The CDR3 extends over 16 amino acids. Looked up from germline, CDR1 is LGHNA and CDR2 is YSLEER. With V trimmed by 0 bases and J by 4 bases, 2 bases remained unmatched. This CDR3 is CASSQETGDGANVLTF. For the CDR3, the DNA is TGCGCCAGCAGCCAAGAGACAGGGGACGGGGCCAACGTCCTGACTTTC.

J is TRBJ2-7 and V is TRBV7-2; 8 positions agree with TRBD1. The CDR3 covers 15 residues. Germline-derived CDR1 and CDR2 are SGHTA and FQGNSA. Trimming at V came to 5 bases and at J to 2 bases, leaving 8 bases not matched to a gene. The CDR3 region is CASSPGQVEAYEQYF. DNA of the CDR3: TGTGCCAGCAGCCCGGGACAGGTGGAAGCCTACGAGCAGTACTTC.

This clone appeared a few times. The chain employs TRBV13 and TRBJ1-6; perhaps TRBD1 as D (5 bases). Germline V gene data show CDR1 as PRHDT and CDR2 as FYEKMQ (reference sequence). The V end lost 3 bases, the J end lost 7 bases, and 10 bases lay between the germline ends. This CDR3 has 14 amino acids. CDR3 residues: CASSFPGLNSPLHF. The CDR3 region has the DNA TGTGCCAGCAGCTTCCCGGGACTCAATTCACCCCTCCACTTT.

On this clone: The same CDR3 is also encoded by other DNA sequences in this sample. The V call is TRBV20-1, the J call TRBJ1-5, with D possibly TRBD1 on 5 matching bases. CDR3 length: 10 residues. Per the germline V gene, CDR1 is DFQATT and CDR2 is SNEGSKA (reference sequence). The V gene lost 6 bases and the J gene lost 10 bases, with 10 bases spanning the gap. The CDR3 nucleotides are TGCAGTGCGGGGGAGTCACCCCAGCATTTT. Its protein is CSAGESPQHF.

This clone was seen at least ten times. This chain joins TRBV5-1 and TRBJ2-5; 7 bases agree with TRBD2. The CDR3 is 15 residues long. The ends lost 4 bases at V and 1 base at J; junction bases unmatched: 7. CDR1 and CDR2 (germline): SGHRS, YFSETQ. As DNA, the CDR3 is TGCGCCAGCAGCCTCCTGACTAGCCCCCAAGAGACCCAGTACTTC. Translation gives CASSLLTSPQETQYF.

V is TRBV7-2 and J is TRBJ2-7, with 8 bases matching TRBD1. The CDR3 spans 14 residues. V was clipped by 1 base and J by 3 bases; unmatched bases: 2. The V gene's germline CDR1 is SGHTA and CDR2 FQGNSA. The CDR3 loop reads CASSLGQGFYEQYF. The CDR3 bases are TGTGCCAGCAGCTTAGGACAGGGGTTCTACGAGCAGTACTTC.

This clone occurred a few times. This sequence joins TRBV29-1 and TRBJ2-2; tentative D call: TRBD1 (6 bases). V lost 4 bases, J lost 6 bases, and 12 bases lay in between. The germline CDR1 and CDR2 sequences are SQVTM and ANQGSEA. The CDR3 is made up of 13 amino acids. CDR3 coding DNA: TGCAGCGTTGGTAACAGGGCGTCCGGGGAGCTGTTTTTT. It codes for CSVGNRASGELFF.

The rearrangement links TRBV9 to TRBJ2-5; D remains ambiguous. The germline V gene has CDR1 SGDLS and CDR2 YYNGEE. V was clipped by 4 bases and J by 5 bases, with 18 bases between them. This CDR3 is built from 15 residues. This chain's CDR3 is CASSPSSTRLETQYF. The CDR3, as DNA: TGTGCCAGCAGCCCCTCCTCGACTCGACTGGAGACCCAGTACTTC.

The chain couples TRBV7-9 to TRBJ2-1, with D perhaps matching TRBD2 (7 bases). Germline V gene lookup returns CDR1 SEHNR and CDR2 FQNEAQ (reference sequence). Trimming took off 1 base at V and 13 bases at J, with 14 bases between the two ends. The CDR3 is 13 amino acids. The chain's CDR3 is CASSLVSAGAQFF. The DNA of the CDR3 is TGTGCCAGCAGCTTAGTGTCGGCGGGGGCCCAGTTCTTC.

This clone turned up a few times. V gene TRBV5-4 combines with J gene TRBJ2-5, with D uncertain. Germline V lookup: CDR1 SGHNT, CDR2 YYREEE (reference sequence). V was shortened by 4 bases and J by 2 bases, with 6 bases between the two germline ends. The CDR3 is 12 amino acids. CDR3 DNA sequence: TGTGCCAGCAGCGTAGAGCAAGAGACCCAGTACTTC. Amino acid sequence: CASSVEQETQYF.

This clone was seen a few times. The rearrangement joins TRBV11-2 to TRBJ2-7; D remains unclear. The CDR3 loop spans 15 amino acids. CDR1 is SGHAT and CDR2 is FQNNGV in the germline V gene. The V gene lost 4 bases and the J gene lost 0 bases, with 13 bases spanning the gap. CDR3 loop: CASSSFPPNSYEQYF. CDR3 nucleotide sequence: TGTGCCAGCAGCTCCTTTCCACCGAACTCCTACGAGCAGTACTTC.

J is TRBJ2-3 and V is TRBV5-1, with 9 bases aligning to TRBD2. The CDR3 is 15 residues long. V lost 6 bases, J lost 1 base, and 6 bases stayed unmatched. CDR1 is SGHRS, CDR2 YFSETQ, per germline. Here the CDR3 reads CASTVVAGGTDTQYF. The CDR3 nucleotides read TGCGCCAGCACGGTGGTAGCGGGGGGCACAGATACGCAGTATTTT.

In its sample, this clone was seen a few times. The J gene is TRBJ2-6, the V gene TRBV6-1; D uncertain. Germline values: CDR1 MNHNS, CDR2 SASEGT. Between the trimmed V and J ends, which lost 6 bases and 2 bases, there was a span of 11 bases. The CDR3 has 15 residues. The CDR3 sequence is CASSLARAGANVLTF. The CDR3, as DNA: TGTGCCAGCAGCCTTGCTAGGGCTGGGGCCAACGTCCTGACTTTC.

This clone turned up a few times. This rearrangement joins TRBV6-6 to TRBJ2-1; TRBD1 aligns across 12 bases. In germline, CDR1 is MNHNY, CDR2 SVGAGI (reference sequence). There are 16 residues in the CDR3. The junction had 11 bases not matched to a gene; V was cut back by 6 bases and J by 8 bases. The CDR3 here is CASSRGTGGVQDEQFF. CDR3 nucleotide sequence: TGTGCCAGCAGCCGAGGGACAGGGGGCGTTCAGGATGAGCAGTTCTTC.

This chain connects TRBV11-2 to TRBJ2-5; D gene ambiguous. The CDR3 loop spans 12 amino acids. The V and J ends lost 5 bases and 4 bases respectively, with 8 bases between them. Germline V lookup: CDR1 SGHAT, CDR2 FQNNGV. The CDR3 sequence is CASSPQTETQYF. The DNA of the CDR3 is TGTGCCAGCAGCCCGCAGACAGAGACCCAGTACTTC.

This clone was found a few times. The rearrangement links TRBV7-8 to TRBJ2-3, with 11 bases aligning to TRBD2. The V segment lost 0 bases and the J segment 14 bases; nucleotides outside the gene matches: 7. CDR3 length: 14 residues. Per germline, CDR1 SGHVS and CDR2 FQNEAQ. The CDR3 spells CASSLAGSGGAGYF. CDR3 sequence (DNA): TGTGCCAGCAGCTTAGCAGGTAGCGGGGGGGCCGGGTATTTT.

This clone was observed a handful of times. The V gene is TRBV4-2, the J gene TRBJ2-1; no clear D gene. This CDR3 is built from 16 residues. Looked up from germline, CDR1 is LGHNA and CDR2 is YNFKEQ. V was pared by 0 bases and J by 7 bases, with 16 bases between. CDR3 sequence reads: CASSQDSTVWHNEQFF. The CDR3 DNA sequence: TGTGCCAGCAGCCAAGACTCAACCGTTTGGCATAATGAGCAGTTCTTC.

The chain links TRBV6-1 to TRBJ1-6; D may be TRBD1 (5 bases). V lost 8 bases to trimming and J lost 7 bases, with 12 bases between them. The CDR3 is 13 residues long. CDR1 is MNHNS and CDR2 is SASEGT in the germline V gene. CDR3 region: CASYLKGNSPLHF. For the CDR3, the DNA is TGTGCCAGCTATCTCAAGGGGAATTCACCCCTCCACTTT.

The chain uses TRBV30 and TRBJ1-6, with D perhaps matching TRBD1 (5 bases). Trimming removed 0 bases from V and 9 bases from J, with 6 bases in between. Germline CDR1 is GTSNPN and CDR2 is SVGIG (reference sequence). The CDR3 sequence is 12 residues long. CDR3 region: CAWSVQGSPLHF. The CDR3 region has the DNA TGTGCCTGGAGTGTGCAGGGTTCACCCCTCCACTTT. Complete variable domain (other parts from reference TRBV30 and TRBJ1-6): SQTIHQWPATLVQPVGSPLSLECTVEGTSNPNLYWYRQAAGRGLQLLFYSVGIGQISSEVPQNLSASRPQDRQFILSSKKLLLSDSGFYLCAWSVQGSPLHFGNGTRLTVT.

The rearrangement uses TRBV29-1 and TRBJ2-5; 9 bases map to TRBD2. The CDR3 has 14 residues. V was clipped by 7 bases and J by 2 bases; unmatched bases: 8. Germline V gene sequence: CDR1 SQVTM, CDR2 ANQGSEA. CDR3 DNA sequence: TGCAGCGCAGCGGGAGGAGGAGGGCAAGAGACCCAGTACTTC. This sequence encodes CSAAGGGGQETQYF.

This clone has just a few counts. Other DNA sequences in the same sample also yield this CDR3. The rearrangement joins TRBV9 to TRBJ2-5; TRBD2 agrees at 15 bases. CDR1 is SGDLS, CDR2 YYNGEE, per germline. Trimming removed 0 bases from V and 4 bases from J; junction bases left unmatched: 13. The CDR3 has 20 amino acids. Here the CDR3 DNA reads TGTGCCAGCAGCGTAGGGGCTCAGGGACTAGCGGGGGGCTACGTAGAGACCCAGTACTTC. Amino acid sequence: CASSVGAQGLAGGYVETQYF.

This clone was seen ten or more times. CDR3 loop: CATSIPGTGDQPQHF. CDR3 DNA: TGTGCCACCAGCATCCCCGGGACAGGGGACCAGCCCCAGCATTTT. The chain uses TRBV15 and TRBJ1-5; TRBD1 matches at 10 bases. Per germline, CDR1 LNHNV and CDR2 YYDKDF (reference sequence). This CDR3 has 15 amino acids. After removal of 4 bases from V and 7 bases from J, the junction contained 7 bases not matched to a gene.

The V call is TRBV6-1, the J call TRBJ1-2; 7 positions match TRBD1. Germline values: CDR1 MNHNS, CDR2 SASEGT. J was trimmed by 5 bases and V by 5 bases; bases with no gene match: 11. The CDR3 loop spans 15 amino acids. The CDR3 DNA reads TGTGCCAGCAGTTCCAGAGGACAGGATCAATATGGCTACACCTTC. Protein sequence: CASSSRGQDQYGYTF.

The chain recombines TRBV28 with TRBJ1-5; perhaps TRBD1 as D (5 bases). Germline V gene lookup returns CDR1 MDHEN and CDR2 SYDVKM. The CDR3 covers 15 residues. V dropped 2 bases and J dropped 9 bases, with 17 bases sitting between them. The CDR3 here is CASSLAGGVSWPQHF. For the CDR3, the DNA is TGTGCCAGCAGTTTAGCTGGGGGGGTTTCTTGGCCCCAGCATTTT. Variable domain in full (rest from reference TRBV28 and TRBJ1-5): DVKVTQSSRYLVKRTGEKVFLECVQDMDHENMFWYRQDPGLGLRLIYFSYDVKMKEKGDIPEGYSVSREKKERFSLILESASTNQTSMYLCASSLAGGVSWPQHFGDGTRLSIL.

A few counts support this clone. V and J are TRBV30 and TRBJ2-6; 7 bases match TRBD1. Looked up from germline, CDR1 is GTSNPN and CDR2 is SVGIG (reference sequence). CDR3 size: 17 residues. V shed 2 bases, J shed 2 bases, and the junction held 9 bases outside the gene matches. As DNA, the CDR3 is TGTGCCTGGAGTCGACAGGGCTATAGAGCTGGGGCCAACGTCCTGACTTTC. This sequence encodes CAWSRQGYRAGANVLTF.

There are a few counts of this clone. The chain combines TRBV9 with TRBJ1-2, with TRBD1 as a possible D gene (6 bases). Germline values: CDR1 SGDLS, CDR2 YYNGEE. The CDR3 has 14 amino acids. The V and J ends lost 3 bases and 5 bases respectively, with 14 bases between them. The CDR3 coding sequence is TGTGCCAGCAGCGAGGTACAGGGATCTTATGGCTACACCTTC. This sequence encodes CASSEVQGSYGYTF.

This clone was seen a single time. V usage is TRBV5-1 and J usage is TRBJ1-6; 8 nucleotides agree with TRBD1. With V trimmed by 0 bases and J by 7 bases, 3 bases remained unmatched. Germline CDR1 is SGHRS and CDR2 is YFSETQ. CDR3 length: 15 amino acids. The chain's CDR3 is CASSLGTGLNSPLHF. The CDR3 coding sequence is TGCGCCAGCAGCTTGGGGACAGGGCTCAATTCACCCCTCCACTTT.

This clone was seen ten or more times. This CDR3 is CASSPRTGVNYGYTF. The CDR3 nucleotides read TGTGCCAGCAGCCCCCGGACAGGGGTTAACTATGGCTACACCTTC. V usage is TRBV7-2 and J usage is TRBJ1-2; 9 bases agree with TRBD1. The CDR3 loop spans 15 amino acids. Germline assignment: CDR1 SGHTA and CDR2 FQGNSA. The V segment lost 5 bases and the J segment 1 base; nucleotides outside the gene matches: 5.

The chain links TRBV6-5 to TRBJ1-1; D is ambiguous. Trimming left V 0 bases short and J 6 bases short, with 11 bases between. The CDR3 totals 14 residues. Per germline, CDR1 MNHEY and CDR2 SVGAGI. The CDR3 DNA sequence: TGTGCCAGCAGTTACTCTCGCCGGTGGGCTGAAGCTTTCTTT. Protein product: CASSYSRRWAEAFF.